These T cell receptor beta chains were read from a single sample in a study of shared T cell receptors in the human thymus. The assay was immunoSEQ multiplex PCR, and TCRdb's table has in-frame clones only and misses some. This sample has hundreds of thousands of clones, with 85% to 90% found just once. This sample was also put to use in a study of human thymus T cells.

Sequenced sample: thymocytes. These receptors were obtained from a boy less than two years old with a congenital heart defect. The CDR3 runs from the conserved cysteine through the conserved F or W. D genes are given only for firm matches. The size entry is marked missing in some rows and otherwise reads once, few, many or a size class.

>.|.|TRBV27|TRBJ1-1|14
TGTGCCAGCAGTTTAGCGGGCGGGGGGACTGAAGCTTTCTTT
CASSLAGGGTEAFF
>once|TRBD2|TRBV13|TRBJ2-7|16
TGTGCCAGCAGCTATTACCTAGCGGGGAGCTCCTACGAGCAGTACTTC
CASSYYLAGSSYEQYF
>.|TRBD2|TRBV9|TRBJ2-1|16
TGTGCCAGCAGCGCAAACCCGGGACTAGCTGACAATGAGCAGTTCTTC
CASSANPGLADNEQFF
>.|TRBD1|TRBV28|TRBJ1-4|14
TGTGCCAGCAGGCCGACAGGGGAGAATGAAAAACTGTTTTTT
CASRPTGENEKLFF
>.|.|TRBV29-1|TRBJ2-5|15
TGCAGCGTTTCAGAAAGGAGGGGCAGGCAAGAGACCCAGTACTTC
CSVSERRGRQETQYF
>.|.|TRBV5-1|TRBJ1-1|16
TGCGCCAGCAGCTTGGAGGTCGACGGGAAGAACACTGAAGCTTTCTTT
CASSLEVDGKNTEAFF
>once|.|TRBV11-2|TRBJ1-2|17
TGTGCCAGCAGCTTAGTTGGGGGCACAACGAACCCTAATGGCTACACCTTC
CASSLVGGTTNPNGYTF
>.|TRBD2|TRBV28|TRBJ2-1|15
TGTGCCAGCAGTTTATGTAGCGGGGGCTACAATGAGCAGTTCTTC
CASSLCSGGYNEQFF
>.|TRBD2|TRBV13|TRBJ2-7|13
TGTGCCAGCAGCCCACCCGGGACTAGCGAGCAGTACTTC
CASSPPGTSEQYF
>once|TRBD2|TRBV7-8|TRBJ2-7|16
TGTGCCAGCAGCTTGCACTTTGCGGGGGAGTCCTACGAGCAGTACTTC
CASSLHFAGESYEQYF
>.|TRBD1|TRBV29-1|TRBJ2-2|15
TGCAGCGTTGAAGAAGGACAGGGCGGGACCGGGGAGCTGTTTTTT
CSVEEGQGGTGELFF
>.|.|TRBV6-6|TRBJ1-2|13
TGTGCCAGCATCTCTATCCGGGACTATGGCTACACCTTC
CASISIRDYGYTF
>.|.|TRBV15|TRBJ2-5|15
TGTGCCACCAGCAGAGAACGTCTGGAGCAAGAGACCCAGTACTTC
CATSRERLEQETQYF
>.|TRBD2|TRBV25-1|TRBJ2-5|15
TGTGCCAGCTTATCCGGAGCGGGAGCACGGGAGACCCAGTACTTC
CASLSGAGARETQYF
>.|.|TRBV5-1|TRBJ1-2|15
TGCGCCAGCAGCTCGTCCCGGGACTGGAACGATGGCTACACCTTC
CASSSSRDWNDGYTF
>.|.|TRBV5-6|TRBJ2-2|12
TGTGCCAGCTGCTCCGGGTCCGGGGAGCTGTTTTTT
CASCSGSGELFF
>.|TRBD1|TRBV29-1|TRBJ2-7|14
TGCAGCGCCGGAGACAGGGTGGGCTCCTACGAGCAGTACTTC
CSAGDRVGSYEQYF
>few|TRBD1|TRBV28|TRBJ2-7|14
TGTGCCAGCAGATCCACAGGGGACCCCTACGAGCAGTACTTC
CASRSTGDPYEQYF
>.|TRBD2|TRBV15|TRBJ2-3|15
TGTGCCACCAGCAGAGGCCGGGGGGTCGCAGATACGCAGTATTTT
CATSRGRGVADTQYF
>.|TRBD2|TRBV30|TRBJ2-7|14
TGTGCCTGGGGGCCCGGACTAGCGGAGTACGAGCAGTACTTC
CAWGPGLAEYEQYF
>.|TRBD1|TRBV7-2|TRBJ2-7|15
TGTGCCAGCAGCCGGACAGGACGGCCCTTTTACGAGCAGTACTTC
CASSRTGRPFYEQYF
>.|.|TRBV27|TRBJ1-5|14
TGTGCCAGCAGTTTAGATTCTCTATATCAGCCCCAGCATTTT
CASSLDSLYQPQHF
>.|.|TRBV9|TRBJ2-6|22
TGTGCCAGCAGCGTAGACCCTTTGGGAGGATGGGACTCCCCTGGAGGGGCCAACGTCCTGACTTTC
CASSVDPLGGWDSPGGANVLTF
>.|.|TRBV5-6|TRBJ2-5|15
TGTGCCAGCAGCTTGGACAGGGAGGGCGAAGAGACCCAGTACTTC
CASSLDREGEETQYF
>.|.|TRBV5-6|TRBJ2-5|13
TGTGCCAGCAGCACGGCGGCGAAGGTAACCCAGTACTTC
CASSTAAKVTQYF
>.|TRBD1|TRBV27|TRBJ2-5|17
TGTGCCAGCAGTGCACATGACAGGGTTCCTTGGGGGGAGACCCAGTACTTC
CASSAHDRVPWGETQYF
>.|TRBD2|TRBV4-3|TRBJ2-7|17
TGCGCCAGCAGCCCCCGGACTAGCGGGAGGTACCACTACGAGCAGTACTTC
CASSPRTSGRYHYEQYF
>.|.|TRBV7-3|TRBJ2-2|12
TGTGCCAGCAGCGCCGGGGCCGGGGAGCTGTTTTTT
CASSAGAGELFF
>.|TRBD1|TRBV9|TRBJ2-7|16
TGTGCCAGCAGCCGCGGTACAGGGACAGGGGCGGCCGAGCAGTACTTC
CASSRGTGTGAAEQYF
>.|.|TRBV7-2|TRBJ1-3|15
TGTGCCAGCAGCTTAGTAGGGGTTTTTGGAAACACCATATATTTT
CASSLVGVFGNTIYF
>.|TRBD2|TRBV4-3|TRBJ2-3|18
TGCGCCAGCAGCCAAGATCGGGCCCTGGCGGGAGTAATAGATACGCAGTATTTT
CASSQDRALAGVIDTQYF
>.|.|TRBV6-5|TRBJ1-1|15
TGTGCCAGCAGTTACTCGAAAGCCAGGGCCACTGAAGCTTTCTTT
CASSYSKARATEAFF
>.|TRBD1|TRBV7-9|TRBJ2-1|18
TGTGCCAGCAGCTTAGCGGGACAGGGCAGGGTGGGGTTCAATGAGCAGTTCTTC
CASSLAGQGRVGFNEQFF
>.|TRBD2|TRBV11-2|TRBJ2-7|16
TGTGCCAGCAGCTTAGATGCGACTAGCGGGAGAACGAAGCAGTACTTC
CASSLDATSGRTKQYF
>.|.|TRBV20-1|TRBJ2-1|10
TGCAGTGCGCCGGGGAGTAAGCAGTTCTTC
CSAPGSKQFF
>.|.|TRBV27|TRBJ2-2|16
TGTGCCAGCAGCAGAGGGCGGTTCGCGAACACCGGGGAGCTGTTTTTT
CASSRGRFANTGELFF
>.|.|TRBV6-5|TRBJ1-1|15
TGTGCCAGCAGTTACTCGTACGGGAGAAACACTGAAGCTTTCTTT
CASSYSYGRNTEAFF